This TCR beta chain was observed in a study of T cell responses to AZD1222 COVID-19 vaccine. Concerning this clone itself: Antigen: not known.

Some clones are missing from TCRdb's copy, which holds only in-frame ones; the method was immunoSEQ multiplex PCR. The data hold 170,000 or so clones, with 75% to 90% observed a single time. Germline values: CDR1 LNHDA, CDR2 SQIVND (reference sequence). The trim removed 3 bases at V and 4 bases at J, leaving 9 bases unmatched. The CDR3 runs 16 residues. General study findings and limits: Breadth and depth of Spike-specific TCRs rose after two AZD1222 doses. Most donors were white British, females outnumbered males, and clonal diversity was possibly underestimated. At study baseline, merely several AZD1222 recipients were seropositive.

This specimen consisted of peripheral blood, obtained on day 0 of AZD1222 vaccination. The chain links TRBV19 to TRBJ2-3; 8 bases are a match to TRBD2. This TCR was sampled from an adult in good health. As DNA, the CDR3 is TGTGCCAGTAGTATGGCGGGGGGTCGGTCCCCAGATACGCAGTATTTT. It encodes CASSMAGGRSPDTQYF.